This TCR beta chain was captured in a study of blood T cell repertoires in COVID-19. Source study methods: For nucleated cells, counts were estimated from reference gene primer amplification. The repertoire was sequenced with immunoSEQ multiplex PCR; TCRdb's copy has only in-frame clones and lacks some. V, J and clone size derive from that table, while D and trimming were established from the DNA sequence. The profile shows approximately 240,000 clones, just over 90% of them singletons. Those enrolled, adults aged about 18 to 89 years, came from around 25 US areas. Which cohort a participant joined came from the clinical history participants gave. For recovered donors of Cohort 3, there were two negative PCRs, clearance, or symptom resolution. The CDR3 is 13 residues long. Looked up from germline, CDR1 is SNHLY and CDR2 is FYNNEI. Trimming removed 10 bases from V and 4 bases from J, with 17 bases in between.

Input material: PBMCs or T cells enriched from blood (not recorded which). This chain joins TRBV2 and TRBJ2-7, with D possibly TRBD2 on 6 matching bases. The clonotype was recovered from a woman younger than 35 who had recovered from COVID-19. The CDR3 loop is CATYRDSQYEQYF. The CDR3 DNA is TGTGCCACTTACCGGGACTCACAATACGAGCAGTACTTC.